This entry describes one T cell receptor (beta chain). Its antigen is undetermined. TCRbeta library preparation incorporated unique molecular identifiers. Via MiXCR, TCRdb re-called the PCR reads, giving one row per CDR3 protein. The sample lists about 200,000 distinct CDR3 sequences; approximately 6% were seen once. This sample was taken from a study of T-cell reconstitution after alpha-beta-depleted transplantation in children. The study, taken as a whole, reports: Surviving recipient T cells and thymic progenitors produced the high day-60 TCRbeta diversity seen in some patients. A year post-transplant, T-cell counts and diversity derived mostly from newly produced T cells. Where alpha-beta T cells came from about two months after transplant was reportedly several hundred expanded graft clones.

J lost 7 bases, V lost 2 bases, and 12 bases had no gene match. The CDR3 has 18 residues. Looked up from germline, CDR1 is MGHRA and CDR2 is YSYEKL. The gene calls are TRBV4-1 and TRBJ2-1; 12 bases are shared with TRBD2. The specimen was PBMCs, collected before TCRalphabeta/CD19-depleted stem cell transplant. This receptor was obtained from a girl under three years old with combined immunodeficiency, due to receive a stem cell transplant. CDR3 coding DNA: TGCGCCAGCAGCCAATTAGCCCCGCTAGCGGGAGGGCCAAATGAGCAGTTCTTC. Translated, it gives CASSQLAPLAGGPNEQFF.